Detailed here is one T cell receptor (beta chain). What it recognizes is unknown. A much more abundant neighbour one base away suggests this may be a read error. This sample was included in a study of molecular identifiers for immune sequencing clone quantification. Study information: With replicates, the RNA of around 18,000 or 91,000 naive CD8 cells was split five ways and four were sequenced. General study results and limits: In naive cells, clones above 20 RNA copies held under 1% of molecules, whereas in effector cells they held over 97%.

TCRdb redid the calling of the PCR reads with MiXCR, one entry per CDR3 protein. The table has about half a million distinct CDR3 sequences, about a fifth seen once. The CDR3 is made up of 17 amino acids. Germline CDR1 and CDR2: SQVTM and ANQGSEA. Source material for naive CD8 libraries was about 19,000 to 1,100,000 sorted cells, with 10%, 30% or 50% RNA. The source is a human donor in good health. Some libraries in this study had Jurkat cell RNA spiked in. Material: naive CD8+ T cells from blood, with Jurkat cell RNA spiked in. As for subset: FACS-sorted CD8+CD4-CCR7+CD45RA+ naive T cells. This chain connects TRBV29-1 to TRBJ1-1; TRBD1 is a possible D gene (5 bases). CDR3 amino acids: CSVETVVVGGLGTVAFF. CDR3 DNA sequence: TGCAGCGTTGAGACCGTGGTGGTTGGGGGATTGGGGACTGTAGCTTTCTTT.